Following are 15 T cell receptor beta chains from one sample sequenced in a study of T cells after yellow fever vaccination. TCRdb reprocessed the 5' RACE reads via MiXCR and lists one record per CDR3 protein. Of about 58,000 distinct CDR3 sequences in the sample, approximately 6.9% were seen once. This material consisted of CD8+ T cells sorted from PBMCs, taken on the day of the first yellow fever vaccination. Every receptor here comes from a man aged 18 to 29 who received the YFV17D yellow fever vaccine.

This clonotype was recorded at least ten times. The genes are TRBV5-6 and TRBJ2-1; D uncertain. V lost 1 base to trimming and J lost 12 bases, with 17 bases between them. The CDR3 covers 14 residues. Germline values: CDR1 SGHDT, CDR2 YYEEEE. In DNA, the CDR3 is TGTGCCAGCAGCTTGTTATTCACCCCAGACGGGCAGTTCTTC. Residues: CASSLLFTPDGQFF.

This clonotype was recorded many times. This sequence joins TRBV4-1 and TRBJ2-3; D is ambiguous. In germline, CDR1 is MGHRA, CDR2 YSYEKL. The CDR3 length is 15 residues. V was shortened by 0 bases and J by 4 bases, with 11 bases between the two germline ends. In DNA, the CDR3 is TGCGCCAGCAGCCAAGAGGGTAGGTCTGCAGATACGCAGTATTTT. This translates into CASSQEGRSADTQYF.

The genes are TRBV12-3 or TRBV12-4 and TRBJ2-1, with TRBD1 identical over 8 bases. V lost 3 bases, J lost 5 bases, and 6 bases stayed unmatched. This CDR3 has 15 residues. As DNA, the CDR3 is TGTGCCAGCAGTTTGAGGACAGGGACAAACAATGAGCAGTTCTTC. As protein: CASSLRTGTNNEQFF.

This clonotype rates as medium-sized. The chain links TRBV14 to TRBJ2-7; D remains unclear. Germline CDR1 SGHDN, CDR2 FVKESK. V was shortened by 2 bases and J by 3 bases, with 8 bases between the two germline ends. The CDR3 extends over 13 amino acids. The CDR3 bases are TGTGCCAGCAGCCAACTAGGTTACTACGAGCAGTACTTC. Amino acid sequence: CASSQLGYYEQYF.

This chain links TRBV4-3 with TRBJ1-3; 7 positions agree with TRBD1. V gave up 1 base and J gave up 6 bases; unmatched junction bases: 6. This CDR3 is 15 amino acids long. Germline CDR1 reads LGHNA; CDR2 reads YSLEER. CDR3 sequence: CASSQGQGTENTIYF. The CDR3 DNA follows: TGCGCCAGCAGCCAAGGACAGGGAACGGAAAACACCATATATTTT.

This clonotype turned up a few times. This chain links TRBV12-3 or TRBV12-4 with TRBJ1-1; a weak D match, TRBD1 (5 bases). The V end lost 5 bases, the J end lost 6 bases, and 19 bases lay between the germline ends. This CDR3 spans 15 amino acids. As DNA, the CDR3 is TGTGCCAGCAGTCTCCATGGCGCAAGAGGGGCTGAAGCTTTCTTT. This encodes CASSLHGARGAEAFF.

Only a few counts were recorded for this clonotype. V and J are TRBV20-1 and TRBJ2-5; 7 nucleotides agree with TRBD2. The CDR3 runs to 15 residues. The germline gives CDR1 DFQATT, CDR2 SNEGSKA (reference sequence). The V and J ends lost 0 bases and 1 base, in that order; junction bases with no gene match: 5. The CDR3 nucleotides read TGCAGTGCTAGAGAGGCGGGGGACCTCCAAGAGACCCAGTACTTC. It translates to CSAREAGDLQETQYF.

In this sample, this clonotype turned up many times. The chain is built from TRBV14 and TRBJ2-2; weak D call: TRBD1 (6 bases). Trimming removed 5 bases from V and 3 bases from J, with 13 bases in between. Per the germline V gene, CDR1 is SGHDN and CDR2 is FVKESK. The CDR3 has 15 amino acids. CDR3 DNA sequence: TGTGCCAGCAGCTTCGGGACACTCGACACCGGGGAGCTGTTTTTT. It is translated as CASSFGTLDTGELFF.

This clonotype was counted many times. This sequence joins TRBV28 and TRBJ2-7; maybe TRBD1 (6 bases). This CDR3 comprises 13 residues. The germline V and J ends were trimmed by 5 bases and 6 bases, with 14 bases remaining between them. The germline gives CDR1 MDHEN, CDR2 SYDVKM. The CDR3 here is CASSPIGTPEQYV. The CDR3 DNA sequence: TGTGCCAGCAGTCCAATCGGGACACCCGAGCAGTACGTC.

The genes are TRBV27 and TRBJ2-7; 7 bases align to TRBD1. This CDR3 spans 14 amino acids. The J segment lost 0 bases and the V segment lost 5 bases, leaving 4 bases of the junction unmatched. Germline assignment: CDR1 MNHEY and CDR2 SMNVEV (reference sequence). The CDR3 DNA reads TGTGCCAGCAGTCCCCGACAGGGCTCCTACGAGCAGTACGTC. This sequence encodes CASSPRQGSYEQYV.

The J gene is TRBJ2-1, the V gene TRBV6-5; D is perhaps TRBD2 (6 bases). CDR1 is MNHEY, CDR2 SVGAGI, per germline. The germline V and J ends were trimmed by 6 bases and 4 bases, with 19 bases remaining between them. The CDR3 runs 16 residues. The CDR3 spells CASSYTSPAVYNEQFF. In DNA, the CDR3 is TGTGCCAGCAGCTACACTAGCCCTGCTGTTTACAATGAGCAGTTCTTC.

This clonotype has just a few counts. J is TRBJ1-1 and V is TRBV27; D gene ambiguous. CDR3 size: 14 residues. The V end was cut by 5 bases, the J end by 2 bases, with 12 bases between. The germline CDR1 and CDR2 sequences are MNHEY and SMNVEV (reference sequence). Here the CDR3 reads CASSPLTENTEAFF. DNA for the CDR3: TGTGCCAGCAGTCCCTTGACGGAAAACACTGAAGCTTTCTTT.

Note on this clonotype: Given a much more abundant clone one base away, this may be a read error. The chain has TRBV5-1 and TRBJ2-7, with a tentative D call TRBD2 (7 bases). CDR1 and CDR2 from the germline V gene are SGHRS and YFSETQ. CDR3 size: 15 residues. The V end lost 0 bases, the J end lost 3 bases, and 13 bases lay between the germline ends. The CDR3 here is CASSLEGGPDYEQYV. Written as DNA, the CDR3 is TGCGCCAGCAGCTTGGAGGGGGGGCCAGACTACGAGCAGTACGTC.

This clonotype was detected only a few times. The V gene is TRBV7-2, the J gene TRBJ1-1, with a possible D match to TRBD1 (6 bases). This CDR3 has 16 residues. V was trimmed by 0 bases and J by 4 bases, leaving 15 bases between them. CDR1 and CDR2 from the germline V gene are SGHTA and FQGNSA. The CDR3 reads CASSLAYRVRGTEAFF. The CDR3 region has the DNA TGTGCCAGCAGCTTAGCGTACAGGGTTCGGGGCACTGAAGCTTTCTTT.

This clonotype turned up a few times. The chain carries TRBV7-8 and TRBJ2-7; D possibly uses TRBD1 or TRBD2 (5 bases each). With 5 bases removed from V and 2 bases from J, the gap between germline ends came to 19 bases. The CDR3 spans 16 residues. Germline V gives CDR1 SGHVS, CDR2 FQNEAQ. CDR3 amino acids: CASSSNEWGSTYEQYV. For the CDR3, the DNA is TGTGCCAGCAGCAGCAACGAGTGGGGGTCAACCTACGAGCAGTACGTC.